This is a list of T cell receptor beta chains from one sample in a study of blood T cell repertoires in COVID-19. The method was immunoSEQ multiplex PCR; TCRdb's version includes in-frame clones alone and lacks a portion of them. Of about 120,000 clones listed, 75% to 90% are singletons. The sample was peripheral blood. The receptors shown here come from a woman aged 70-85 years with acute or convalescent COVID-19. Each CDR3 is given with its conserved first and last residue.

CSVQDGQGSGYTF	TRBJ1-2	TRBV29-1
CASKTGPETDTQYF	TRBJ2-3	TRBV19
CASSPTRGPQETQYF	TRBJ2-5	TRBV11-2
CASSEDPPNYGYTF	TRBJ1-2	TRBV6-1
CASSERGGTDTQYF	TRBJ2-3	TRBV6-4
CASSPPRGHGYTF	TRBJ1-2	TRBV18
CASSPETGYNGYTF	TRBJ1-2	TRBV18
CASSEGRLAYEQYF	TRBJ2-7	TRBV6-1
CAWSPASGREYF	TRBJ2-7	TRBV30
CASSSNSGTGRFGYTF	TRBJ1-2	TRBV7-2
CASTGLAGGLETQYF	TRBJ2-5	TRBV6-5
CASSAGWDEQFF	TRBJ2-1	TRBV2
CASSQEGRSSYNEQFF	TRBJ2-1	TRBV4-1
CASSVGQGAAYEQYF	TRBJ2-7	TRBV19
CAWSVPSSPSNSPLHF	TRBJ1-6	TRBV30
CASSSEDRRRNEQYF	TRBJ2-7	TRBV27
CASSLASGGRGSPLHF	TRBJ1-6	TRBV7-6
CASSEVRQPNQPQHF	TRBJ1-5	TRBV2
CASSVRTGVTDTQYF	TRBJ2-3	TRBV9
CSVAGRGEQFF	TRBJ2-1	TRBV29-1
CSAWRTDTQYF	TRBJ2-3	TRBV20-1
CASSLVGEGINQPQHF	TRBJ1-5	TRBV7-9
CASSFRDSSQPQHF	TRBJ1-5	TRBV27
CASSPRGDGGNEQFF	TRBJ2-1	TRBV18
CASSLGRLAGADTQYF	TRBJ2-3	TRBV11-2
CASSLAPGQGAGEKLFF	TRBJ1-4	TRBV5-1
CAISESEGNTEAFF	TRBJ1-1	TRBV10-3
CAWSVGGGNTIYF	TRBJ1-3	TRBV30
CASSSLRGAINEQFF	TRBJ2-1	TRBV11-2
CATSRDRASHEQYF	TRBJ2-7	TRBV28
CASSLPGLAIRNEQFF	TRBJ2-1	TRBV7-8
CATSGGGRGELFF	TRBJ2-2	TRBV15
CASSLTGALTEAFF	TRBJ1-1	TRBV28
CASSLGGGKTGELFF	TRBJ2-2	TRBV7-8
CASKTTGVETQYF	TRBJ2-5	TRBV6-5
CASSLDRSSGNTIYF	TRBJ1-3	TRBV5-8
CASSIKGQGAEQYF	TRBJ2-7	TRBV19
CARSLSGLPDSNQPQHF	TRBJ1-5	TRBV5-3
CASSFGTGDTQYF	TRBJ2-3	TRBV6-1
CASSLYSNQPQHF	TRBJ1-5	TRBV28
CASSQSGQGQLYGYTF	TRBJ1-2	TRBV4-2
CASSTRTGSHQETQYF	TRBJ2-5	TRBV5-4
CASSLGDRGGELFF	TRBJ2-2	TRBV5-4
CASSPRGDQPQHF	TRBJ1-5	TRBV18
CASSLRGLANEKLFF	TRBJ1-4	TRBV11-2
CASSPGTSEVYEQYF	TRBJ2-7	TRBV9
CASSPGLDSHEQFF	TRBJ2-1	TRBV7-8
CASSTKMDLEAFF	TRBJ1-1	TRBV6-5
CASLRDFPERNEQFF	TRBJ2-1	TRBV18
CASSQGQGGTNEKLFF	TRBJ1-4	TRBV7-9
CASSEREETGELFF	TRBJ2-2	TRBV6-1
CASTPGGNLGYEQYF	TRBJ2-7	TRBV6-5
CASSSTQGDNSPLHF	TRBJ1-6	TRBV7-3
CATRTSGRNEQYF	TRBJ2-7	TRBV28
CASSIPPSGTGGGDTQYF	TRBJ2-3	TRBV19